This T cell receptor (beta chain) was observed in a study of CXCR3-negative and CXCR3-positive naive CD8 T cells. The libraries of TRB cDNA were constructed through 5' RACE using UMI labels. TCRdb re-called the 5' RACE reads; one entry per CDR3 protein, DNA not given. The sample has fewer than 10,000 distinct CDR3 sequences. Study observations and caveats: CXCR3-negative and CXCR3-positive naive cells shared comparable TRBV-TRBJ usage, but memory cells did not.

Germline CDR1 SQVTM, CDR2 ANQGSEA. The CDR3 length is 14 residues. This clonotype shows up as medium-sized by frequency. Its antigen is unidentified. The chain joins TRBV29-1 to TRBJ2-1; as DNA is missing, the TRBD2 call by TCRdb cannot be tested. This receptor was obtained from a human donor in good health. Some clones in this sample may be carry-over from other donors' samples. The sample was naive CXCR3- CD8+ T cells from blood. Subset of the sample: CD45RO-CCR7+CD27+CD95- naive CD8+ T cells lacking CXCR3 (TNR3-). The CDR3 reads CSVVGGRTENEQFF.